Detailed here is one T cell receptor (beta chain). Assay: immunoSEQ multiplex PCR; the TCRdb copy retains only in-frame clones and omits some. This repertoire shows roughly 130,000 clones, 85% to 95% found once; its top ten account for approximately 8.6%. The entry originates in a study of control samples from healthy donors and cancer patients. Looked up from germline, CDR1 is GTSNPN and CDR2 is SVGIG (reference sequence). V lost 4 bases to trimming and J lost 1 base, with 16 bases between them. This CDR3 has 15 residues. Sequenced sample: blood. This receptor was identified in a man between 18 and 29 years old in good health. The rearrangement links TRBV30 to TRBJ2-5; D might be TRBD2 (6 bases). CDR3 nucleotide sequence: TGTGCCTGGACCCGATCCGGGGGTGGCCAAGAGACCCAGTACTTC. Amino acid sequence: CAWTRSGGGQETQYF.